The entry that follows covers one TCR beta chain sequence. Its matching antigen is unknown. Germline CDR1 is SQVTM and CDR2 is ANQGSEA. V was clipped by 5 bases and J by 6 bases, with 19 bases between them. CDR3 length equals 14 residues. The data were obtained in a study of cytomegalovirus exposure and HLA in healthy donors. Study results and limitations: In a later analysis, TCR beta V- and J-gene trimming showed a link to a missense DCLRE1C variant.

The PCR contained 60 Vbeta and 13 Jbeta primers. Using immunoSEQ multiplex PCR, the repertoire was profiled, and TCRdb retains in-frame clones only, with some absent. The sample holds over 150,000 clones, around 83% seen once. Material for sequencing was PBMCs. V is TRBV29-1 and J is TRBJ1-2; tentatively, D is TRBD1 (5 bases). The source of this sequence is a girl aged 2 to 9 in good health and CMV-seropositive. CDR3 amino acids: CSVPPFGRANGYTF. In DNA form, the CDR3 reads TGCAGCGTTCCCCCTTTTGGCAGGGCAAATGGCTACACCTTC.